This T cell receptor (beta chain) is drawn from a study of blood T cell repertoires in COVID-19. For the study at large: Samples of COVID-19 (acute and convalescent) were obtained from the United States, Italy and Spain.

The repertoire was sequenced with immunoSEQ multiplex PCR; TCRdb's copy has only in-frame clones and lacks some. The sample holds tens of thousands of clones, about four fifths seen once. The receptor was isolated from a man aged 50 or older with active COVID-19. Sequencing used peripheral blood.

In nucleotides, the CDR3 is TGCAGCGTTGAAACAATGTTTAGAAACACCATATATTTT. Protein: CSVETMFRNTIYF. The chain combines TRBV29-1 with TRBJ1-3; D not resolved. The CDR3 extends over 13 amino acids. Germline CDR1 and CDR2: SQVTM and ANQGSEA. Trimming stripped 2 bases from V and 5 bases from J, with 10 bases between.